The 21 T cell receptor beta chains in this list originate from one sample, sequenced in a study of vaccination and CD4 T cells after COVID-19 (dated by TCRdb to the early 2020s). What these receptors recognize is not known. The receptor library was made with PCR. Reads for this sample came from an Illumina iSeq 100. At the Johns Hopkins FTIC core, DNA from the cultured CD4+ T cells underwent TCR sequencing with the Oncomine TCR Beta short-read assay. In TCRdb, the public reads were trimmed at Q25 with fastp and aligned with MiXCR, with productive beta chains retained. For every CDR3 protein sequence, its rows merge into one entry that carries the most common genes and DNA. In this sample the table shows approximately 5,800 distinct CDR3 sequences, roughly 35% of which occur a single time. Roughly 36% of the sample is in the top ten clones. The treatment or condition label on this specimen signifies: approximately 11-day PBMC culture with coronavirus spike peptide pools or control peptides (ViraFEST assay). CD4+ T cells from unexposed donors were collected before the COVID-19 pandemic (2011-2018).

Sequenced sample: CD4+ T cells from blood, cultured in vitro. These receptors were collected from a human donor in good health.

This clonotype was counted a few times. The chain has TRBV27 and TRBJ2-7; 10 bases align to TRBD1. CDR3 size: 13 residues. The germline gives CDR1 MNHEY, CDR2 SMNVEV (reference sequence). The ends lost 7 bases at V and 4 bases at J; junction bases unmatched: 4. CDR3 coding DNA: TGTGCCAGCAAACGACAGGGGGCGTACGAGCAGTACTTC. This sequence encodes CASKRQGAYEQYF.

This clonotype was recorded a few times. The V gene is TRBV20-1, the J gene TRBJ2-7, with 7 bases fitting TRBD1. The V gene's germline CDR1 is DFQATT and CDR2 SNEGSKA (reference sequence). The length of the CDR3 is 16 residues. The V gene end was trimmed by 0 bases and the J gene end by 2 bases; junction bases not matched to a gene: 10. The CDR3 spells CSARDPGQAATYEQYF. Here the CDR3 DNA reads TGCAGTGCTAGAGATCCCGGACAGGCCGCTACCTACGAGCAGTACTTC.

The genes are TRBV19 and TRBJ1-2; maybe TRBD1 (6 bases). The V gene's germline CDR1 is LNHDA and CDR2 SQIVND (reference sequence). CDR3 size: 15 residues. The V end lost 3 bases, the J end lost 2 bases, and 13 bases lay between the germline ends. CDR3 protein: CASSITHRVNYGYTF. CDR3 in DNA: TGTGCCAGTAGTATCACTCACAGGGTCAACTATGGCTACACCTTC.

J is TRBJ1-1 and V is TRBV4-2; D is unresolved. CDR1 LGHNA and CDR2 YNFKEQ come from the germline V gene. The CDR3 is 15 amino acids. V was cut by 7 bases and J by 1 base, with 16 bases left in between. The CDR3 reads CASIDLMSENTEAFF. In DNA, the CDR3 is TGTGCCAGCATCGATTTAATGTCAGAGAACACTGAAGCTTTCTTT.

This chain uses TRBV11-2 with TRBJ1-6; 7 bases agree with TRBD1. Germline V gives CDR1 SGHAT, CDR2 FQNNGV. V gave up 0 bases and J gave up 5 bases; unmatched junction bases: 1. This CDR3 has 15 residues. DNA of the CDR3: TGTGCCAGCAGCTTAGAACAGGGGAATAATTCACCCCTCCACTTT. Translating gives CASSLEQGNNSPLHF.

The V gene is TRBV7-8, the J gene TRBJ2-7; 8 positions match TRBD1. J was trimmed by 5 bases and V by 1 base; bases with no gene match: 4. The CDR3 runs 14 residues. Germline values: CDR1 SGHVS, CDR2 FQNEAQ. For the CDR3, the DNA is TGTGCCAGCAGCTTAGGTTCCAGGGGGCACGAGCAGTACTTC. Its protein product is CASSLGSRGHEQYF.

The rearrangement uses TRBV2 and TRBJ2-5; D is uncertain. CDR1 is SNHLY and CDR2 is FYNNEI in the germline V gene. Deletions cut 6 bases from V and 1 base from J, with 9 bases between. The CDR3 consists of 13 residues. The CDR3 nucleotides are TGTGCCAGCAGGGACCAGCCCCAAGAGACCCAGTACTTC. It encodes CASRDQPQETQYF.

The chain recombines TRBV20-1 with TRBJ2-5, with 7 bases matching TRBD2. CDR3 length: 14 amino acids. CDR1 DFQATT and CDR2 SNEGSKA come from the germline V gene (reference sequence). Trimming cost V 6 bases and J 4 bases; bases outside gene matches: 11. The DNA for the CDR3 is TGCAGTGCCGTATCCGGGGGGAATATAGAGACCCAGTACTTC. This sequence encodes CSAVSGGNIETQYF.

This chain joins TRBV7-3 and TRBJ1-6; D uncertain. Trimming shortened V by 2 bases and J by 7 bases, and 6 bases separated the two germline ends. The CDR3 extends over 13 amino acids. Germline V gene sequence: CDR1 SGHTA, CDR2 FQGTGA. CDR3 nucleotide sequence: TGTGCCAGCAGCTTATTGATGAATTCACCCCTCCACTTT. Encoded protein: CASSLLMNSPLHF.

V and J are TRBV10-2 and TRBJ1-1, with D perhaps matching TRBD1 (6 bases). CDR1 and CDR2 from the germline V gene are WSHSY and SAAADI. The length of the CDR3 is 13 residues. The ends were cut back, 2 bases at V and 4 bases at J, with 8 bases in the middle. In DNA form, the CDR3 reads TGCGCCAGCAGTGAGGGACAGCTCACTGAAGCTTTCTTT. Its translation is CASSEGQLTEAFF.

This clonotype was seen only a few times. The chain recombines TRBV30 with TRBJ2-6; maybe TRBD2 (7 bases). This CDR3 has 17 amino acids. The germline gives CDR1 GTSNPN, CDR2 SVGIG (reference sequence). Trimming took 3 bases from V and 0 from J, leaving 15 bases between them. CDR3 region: CAWRGRGANSGANVLTF. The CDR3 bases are TGTGCCTGGAGGGGGAGGGGGGCCAACTCTGGGGCCAACGTCCTGACTTTC. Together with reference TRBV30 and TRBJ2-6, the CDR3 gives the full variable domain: SQTIHQWPATLVQPVGSPLSLECTVEGTSNPNLYWYRQAAGRGLQLLFYSVGIGQISSEVPQNLSASRPQDRQFILSSKKLLLSDSGFYLCAWRGRGANSGANVLTFGAGSRLTVL.

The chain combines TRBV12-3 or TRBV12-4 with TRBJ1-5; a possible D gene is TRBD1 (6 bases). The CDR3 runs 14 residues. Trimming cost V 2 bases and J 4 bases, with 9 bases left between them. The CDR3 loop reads CASSLRQGNQPQHF. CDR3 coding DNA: TGTGCCAGCAGTTTAAGGCAGGGGAATCAGCCCCAGCATTTT.

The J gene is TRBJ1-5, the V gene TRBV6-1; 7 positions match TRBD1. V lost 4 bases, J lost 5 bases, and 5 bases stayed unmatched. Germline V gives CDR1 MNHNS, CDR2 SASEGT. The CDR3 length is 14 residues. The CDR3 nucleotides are TGTGCCAGCAGTGCCGACAGGGAATATCAGCCCCAGCATTTT. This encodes CASSADREYQPQHF.

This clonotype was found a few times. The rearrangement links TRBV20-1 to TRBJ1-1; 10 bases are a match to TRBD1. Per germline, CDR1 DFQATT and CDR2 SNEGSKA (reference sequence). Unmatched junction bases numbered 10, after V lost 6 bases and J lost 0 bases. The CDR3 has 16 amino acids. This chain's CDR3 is CSAESGGQGLNTEAFF. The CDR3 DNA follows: TGCAGTGCGGAATCCGGGGGACAGGGGTTGAACACTGAAGCTTTCTTT.

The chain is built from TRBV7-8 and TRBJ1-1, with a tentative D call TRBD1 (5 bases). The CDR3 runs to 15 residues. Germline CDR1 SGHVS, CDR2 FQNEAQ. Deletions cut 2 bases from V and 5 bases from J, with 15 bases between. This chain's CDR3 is CASSLPGPGRTEAFF. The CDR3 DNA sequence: TGTGCCAGCAGCTTACCGGGACCCGGGAGAACTGAAGCTTTCTTT.

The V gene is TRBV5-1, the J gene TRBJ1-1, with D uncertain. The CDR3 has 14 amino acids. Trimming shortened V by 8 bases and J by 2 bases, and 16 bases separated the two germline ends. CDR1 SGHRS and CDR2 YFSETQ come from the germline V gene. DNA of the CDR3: TGCGCCAGGGTCAGCGAGACCTTAAACACTGAAGCTTTCTTT. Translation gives CARVSETLNTEAFF.

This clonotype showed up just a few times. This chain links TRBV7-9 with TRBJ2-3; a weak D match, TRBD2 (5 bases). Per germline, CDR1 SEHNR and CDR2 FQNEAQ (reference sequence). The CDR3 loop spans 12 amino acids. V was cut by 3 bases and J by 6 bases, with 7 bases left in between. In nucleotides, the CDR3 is TGTGCCAGCAGCTTGGGAGTGGATACGCAGTATTTT. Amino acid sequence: CASSLGVDTQYF.

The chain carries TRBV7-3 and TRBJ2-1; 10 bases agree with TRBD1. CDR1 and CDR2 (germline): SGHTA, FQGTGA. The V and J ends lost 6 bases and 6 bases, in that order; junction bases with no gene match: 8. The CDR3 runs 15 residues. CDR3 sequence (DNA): TGTGCCAGCAGTCGCCCGGGACAGGGGTTCAATGAGCAGTTCTTC. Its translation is CASSRPGQGFNEQFF.

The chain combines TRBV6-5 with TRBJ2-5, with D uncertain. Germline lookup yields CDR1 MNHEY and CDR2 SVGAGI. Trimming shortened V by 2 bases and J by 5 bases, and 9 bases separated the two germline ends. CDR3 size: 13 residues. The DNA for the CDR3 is TGTGCCAGCAGTTACAATTATGGGGAGACCCAGTACTTC. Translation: CASSYNYGETQYF.

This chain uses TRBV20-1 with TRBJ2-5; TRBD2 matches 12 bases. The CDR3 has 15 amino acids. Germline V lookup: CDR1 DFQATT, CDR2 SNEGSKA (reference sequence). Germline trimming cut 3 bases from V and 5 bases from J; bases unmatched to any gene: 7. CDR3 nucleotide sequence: TGCAGTGCTAGGAGGCTAGCGGGGGGGCGGGAGACCCAGTACTTC. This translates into CSARRLAGGRETQYF.

The chain's CDR3 is CASSEMAGVGGELFF. The CDR3 DNA reads as TGTGCCAGCAGTGAGATGGCAGGGGTGGGCGGGGAGCTGTTTTTT. The genes are TRBV6-1 and TRBJ2-2; D possibly corresponds to TRBD1 (6 bases). Trimming stripped 3 bases from V and 7 bases from J, with 15 bases between. Per the germline V gene, CDR1 is MNHNS and CDR2 is SASEGT. The CDR3 length is 15 residues.